This T cell receptor (beta chain) originates from a study of cytomegalovirus exposure and HLA in healthy donors. General study results and limits: According to the study, 150 to 200 TCR beta chains were cytomegalovirus-associated.

Remarks on this clone: What it binds is not known.

The CDR3 contains 16 residues. The ends lost 0 bases at V and 7 bases at J; junction bases unmatched: 9. Germline CDR1 is SGHDT and CDR2 is YYEEEE. The PCR contained 60 Vbeta and 13 Jbeta primers. The table came from immunoSEQ multiplex PCR; TCRdb's copy has only in-frame clones and leaves some out. The sample has over 150,000 clones, about 68% seen once. The chain has TRBV5-6 and TRBJ2-1, with TRBD2 matching 8 bases. The sequence came from a man aged 30 to 39 in good health and CMV-seronegative. The sequencing sample was made of PBMCs. CDR3 residues: CASSLAPFRGGNEQFF. The CDR3 DNA reads as TGTGCCAGCAGCTTGGCCCCCTTTCGGGGGGGGAATGAGCAGTTCTTC.